The clone carrying this T cell receptor beta chain was observed many times. The antigen remains unidentified. This specimen belongs to a study of T cell repertoires in cytomegalovirus infection. Overall study context: Public TCR beta signatures indicated both CMV infection and matching HLA type.

V was cut by 1 base and J by 5 bases, with 12 bases left in between. CDR3 length: 14 residues. The germline V gene has CDR1 LNHDA and CDR2 SQIVND (reference sequence). Study-wide results and limits: Carriage of CMV together with the relevant HLA was identifiable through cumulative public TCR beta family frequency. Clonotype analysis showed dominance of the ex vivo response by HLA-C-restricted CMV-specific TCR beta clonotypes.

A single record per CDR3 protein comes from TCRdb applying MiXCR to the reads. The repertoire holds some 250,000 distinct CDR3 sequences, with over 8% as singletons. Sequencing input: PBMCs. V gene TRBV19 combines with J gene TRBJ2-7; perhaps D is TRBD1 or TRBD2 (6 bases each). This sequence was found in a human donor in good health (CMV status not recorded). Some clones in this sample may be carry-over from other donors' samples. The CDR3 sequence is CASSIVLGGDEQYF. The CDR3 DNA is TGTGCCAGTAGTATAGTACTGGGGGGCGACGAGCAGTACTTC.